This T cell receptor beta chain came from a study of beta chain features in type 1 diabetes. Study-wide context: Examination of sorted cells across all samples involved around 100,000,000 cells.

As regards this clone: Its antigen is not known.

Deletions cut 1 base from V and 4 bases from J, with 13 bases between. This CDR3 region has 16 residues. Germline values: CDR1 LNHDA, CDR2 SQIVND (reference sequence). One heparinised blood draw averaging roughly 120 mL was given by each donor. Researchers reported sorting CD4+ naive, central memory, regulatory and stem cell-like memory cells via CD45RO/CCR7/CD25/CD127/CD95/CD27. Regarding the study as a whole: A moderate, significant TCRB CDR3 shortening appeared in type 1 diabetes across four CD4+ subsets.

Expressed TCRB transcripts got sequenced, as all isolated RNA was reverse transcribed. Assay: immunoSEQ multiplex PCR; the TCRdb copy retains only in-frame clones and omits some. The sample yields some 900,000 clones, about a sixth seen once. Sequencing used naive CD4+ T cells from blood. This receptor was taken from a woman younger than 35 in good health. The V gene is TRBV19, the J gene TRBJ2-2, with D perhaps matching TRBD2 (5 bases). CDR3 sequence (DNA): TGTGCCAGTAGTATAGCAGGACTCTTAGGCACCGGGGAGCTGTTTTTT. This translates into CASSIAGLLGTGELFF.